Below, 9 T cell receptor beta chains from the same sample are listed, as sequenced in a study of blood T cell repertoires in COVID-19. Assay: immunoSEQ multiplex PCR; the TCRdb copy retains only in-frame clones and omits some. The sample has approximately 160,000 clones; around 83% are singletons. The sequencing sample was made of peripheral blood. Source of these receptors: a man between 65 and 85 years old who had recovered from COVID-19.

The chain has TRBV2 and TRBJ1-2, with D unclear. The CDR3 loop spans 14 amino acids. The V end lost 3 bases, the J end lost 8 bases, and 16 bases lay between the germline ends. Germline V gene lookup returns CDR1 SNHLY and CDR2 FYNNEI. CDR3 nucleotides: TGTGCCAGCAGTGAGGCGGGAAGGGATCACGGCTACACCTTC. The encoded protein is CASSEAGRDHGYTF.

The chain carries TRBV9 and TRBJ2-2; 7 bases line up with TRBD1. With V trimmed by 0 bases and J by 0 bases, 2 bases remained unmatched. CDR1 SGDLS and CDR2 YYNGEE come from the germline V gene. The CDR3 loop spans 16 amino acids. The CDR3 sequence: CASSVAGQANTGELFF. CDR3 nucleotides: TGTGCCAGCAGCGTAGCTGGACAGGCGAACACCGGGGAGCTGTTTTTT.

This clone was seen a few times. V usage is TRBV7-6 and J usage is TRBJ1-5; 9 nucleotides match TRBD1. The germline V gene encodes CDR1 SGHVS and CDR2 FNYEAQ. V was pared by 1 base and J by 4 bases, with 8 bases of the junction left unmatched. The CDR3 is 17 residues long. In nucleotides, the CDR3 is TGTGCCAGCAGCTTAGACAGGGGGCCCTTGAGGAATCAGCCCCAGCATTTT. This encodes CASSLDRGPLRNQPQHF.

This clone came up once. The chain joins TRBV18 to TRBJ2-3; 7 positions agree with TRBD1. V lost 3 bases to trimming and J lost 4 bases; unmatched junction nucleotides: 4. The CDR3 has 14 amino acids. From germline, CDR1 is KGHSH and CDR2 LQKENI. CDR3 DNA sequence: TGTGCCAGCTCACCGCAACAGGGGCCAGATACGCAGTATTTT. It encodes CASSPQQGPDTQYF.

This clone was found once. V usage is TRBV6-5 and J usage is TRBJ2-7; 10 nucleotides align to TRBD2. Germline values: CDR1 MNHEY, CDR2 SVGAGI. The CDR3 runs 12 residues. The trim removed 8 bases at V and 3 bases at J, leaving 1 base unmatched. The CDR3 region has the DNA TGTGCCAGCTCTAGCGGGGGCTACGAGCAGTACTTC. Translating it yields CASSSGGYEQYF.

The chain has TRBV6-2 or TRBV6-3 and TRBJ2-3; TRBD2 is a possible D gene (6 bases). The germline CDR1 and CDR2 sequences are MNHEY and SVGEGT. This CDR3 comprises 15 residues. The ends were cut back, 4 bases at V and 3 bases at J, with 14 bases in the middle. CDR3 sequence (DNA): TGTGCCAGCAGTTTTGGCGGGATAAAGACAGATACGCAGTATTTT. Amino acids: CASSFGGIKTDTQYF.

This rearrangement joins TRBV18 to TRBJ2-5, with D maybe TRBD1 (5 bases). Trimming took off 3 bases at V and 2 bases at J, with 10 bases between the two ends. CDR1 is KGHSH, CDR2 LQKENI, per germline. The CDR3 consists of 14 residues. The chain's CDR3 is CASSPRQGQETQYF. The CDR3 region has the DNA TGTGCCAGCTCACCGCGGCAGGGACAAGAGACCCAGTACTTC.

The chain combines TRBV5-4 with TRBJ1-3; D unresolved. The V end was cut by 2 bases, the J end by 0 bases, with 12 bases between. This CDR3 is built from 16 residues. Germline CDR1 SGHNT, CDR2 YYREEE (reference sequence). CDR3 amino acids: CASSFLGLNSGNTIYF. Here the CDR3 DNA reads TGTGCCAGCAGCTTTCTCGGACTGAACTCTGGAAACACCATATATTTT.

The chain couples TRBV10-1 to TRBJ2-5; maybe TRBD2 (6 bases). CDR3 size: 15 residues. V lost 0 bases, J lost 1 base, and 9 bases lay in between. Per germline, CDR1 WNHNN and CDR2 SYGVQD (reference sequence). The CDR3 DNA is TGCGCCAGCAGTGAGTCCGCAGCGGGCCAAGAGACCCAGTACTTC. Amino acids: CASSESAAGQETQYF.